This T cell receptor (beta chain) was observed in a study of spatial heterogeneity in lung cancer. The study's findings and limits: Expanded alpha and beta TCR counts within tumors tracked tumor mutation counts.

From the 5' RACE reads, TCRdb called clonotypes with MiXCR, one entry per CDR3 protein. This sample carries approximately 3,200 distinct CDR3 sequences, 5.1% of them seen once, and the ten largest clones take around 33%. Time point specified: sample taken at primary tumor resection. Trimming took 8 bases from V and 2 from J; bases not matched to a gene: 8. Germline V gene sequence: CDR1 MDHEN, CDR2 SYDVKM. CDR3 length: 15 amino acids. By frequency in the sample, this clonotype is medium-sized (0.01 to 0.1%). The antigen is undetermined. Since it is a stray read in a library aimed at alpha chains, this beta chain has a size that is not meaningful.

This chain connects TRBV28 to TRBJ2-1; TRBD1 matches 8 bases. This receptor was obtained from a female donor with early-stage non-small cell lung cancer. The specimen comprised lung tumor tissue, sampled at surgery. Written as DNA, the CDR3 is TGTGCCAGCCTCGACAGGGGTCTCCCCTACAATGAGCAGTTCTTC. Translation: CASLDRGLPYNEQFF.